This T cell receptor (beta chain) derives from a study of metastatic and nonmetastatic thyroid tumors. MiXCR re-clonotyped the PCR reads for TCRdb. Of around 34,000 clones listed, 15% to 20% are singletons. This clone was seen at least ten times. Thyroid surgery was preceded by no treatment in any patient. The sequencing input was blood. The sequence derives from a female donor with papillary thyroid cancer or a benign thyroid nodule (not recorded which). Some clones in this sample may be carry-over from other donors' samples.

The CDR3 region has the DNA TGTGCCAGCAGTCGAGGGGGCGTCACTGAAGCTTTCTTT. This translates into CASSRGGVTEAFF. V gene TRBV5-6 combines with J gene TRBJ1-1; 7 positions match TRBD1. Germline trimming cut 5 bases from V and 4 bases from J; bases unmatched to any gene: 5. This CDR3 spans 13 amino acids. CDR1 is SGHDT and CDR2 is YYEEEE in the germline V gene. Looking up the rest from reference TRBV5-6 and TRBJ1-1 gives the full variable domain: DAGVTQSPTHLIKTRGQQVTLRCSPKSGHDTVSWYQQALGQGPQFIFQYYEEEERQRGNFPDRFSGHQFPNYSSELNVNALLLGDSALYLCASSRGGVTEAFFGQGTRLTVV.